This T cell receptor beta chain is from a study of regulatory T cells in long-lasting Graves disease (dated by TCRdb to the early 2020s). About the study as a whole: Antithyroid drugs had been taken for less than 3 months by newly diagnosed Graves' disease patients. Persistent Graves' disease patients were compared with newly diagnosed Graves' disease patients by peripheral blood TCR sequencing and RNA sequencing. A total of 35 or so samples were covered by TCR sequencing, comprising some 13 persistent and about 20 newly diagnosed Graves' disease patients. The study was registered as a clinical trial and conducted in China.

The library came from multiplex PCR. The sample was run on an Illumina HiSeq 4000. CDR3 regions were amplified by Arm-PCR with iRepertoire HTBI primers to construct TCR beta libraries. Gel purification was performed on PCR products prior to sequencing. Processing in the source paper ran as follows. A total of 62 TRBV and 14 TRBJ segments were identified across samples and were used for gene usage analysis of CDR3 amino acid clonotypes. COPE and FqMerger were used to merge the filtered high-quality paired reads into contigs. Contigs were aligned with BLAST to IMGT TRBV, TRBD and TRBJ reference genes, and CDR3 was defined per IMGT. Clonotypes above 0.1% frequency were classified as highly expanded clones. Repertoire diversity was measured by Shannon entropy, and V-J evenness by the Gini coefficient. A clonotype found in more than one individual was treated as public. TCRdb reran the public reads through fastp at Q25 and MiXCR, keeping productive beta chains. Identical CDR3 protein sequences are pooled into one entry, listed with their most common genes and DNA. None of the V and J calls come from the authors' own analysis; TCRdb made them. This sample holds hundreds of thousands of distinct CDR3 sequences; approximately 12% were observed only once. Almost 9% of the sample comes from the top ten.

The time point label on this specimen signifies: newly diagnosed GD, antithyroid drugs for less than 3 months. RNA was extracted from PBMCs in TRIzol for both TCR sequencing and RNA sequencing. The diagnosis of Graves' disease was made according to American Thyroid Association guidelines. Patients for the study were recruited at an endocrinology department in Xi'an, China. From each patient, around 9 milliliters of peripheral blood was collected into an EDTA anticoagulant tube. Ficoll Paque Plus density gradient separation was used to isolate PBMCs, and no further T cell sorting was done. An Agilent 2100 Bioanalyzer and agarose gel were used to check RNA quality, while a NanoDrop 2000 measured RNA concentration. On this clonotype: The antigen it binds to is not known. A much larger clone lies one base from this, so it may be a read error.

The research as a whole found: The authors acknowledged the small sample size as a limitation that may reduce accuracy. Only peripheral blood was studied, because thyroid tissue, the primary lesion, was inaccessible. Persistent Graves' disease patients showed lower TCR Shannon entropy and fewer highly expanded clones than newly diagnosed patients, suggesting clonal expansion. Patients with persistent disease shared more public clonotypes (around 2,500) than newly diagnosed patients did (approximately 990). Sequencing and analysis were limited to the TCR beta chain.

This sample was also put to use in a study of T cells in Graves' hyperthyroidism and ophthalmopathy. As the second study states: Graves' hyperthyroidism was defined as stable when no progression to ophthalmopathy occurred over 18 months of follow-up. Hyperthyroidism patients were aged 18 to 65 years and newly diagnosed, with disease duration of less than 2 months. Any patient with an uncontrolled infection, another autoimmune disease, pregnancy or lactation was excluded. Diagnoses were based on clinical symptoms, serum thyroxine and TRAb, thyroid ultrasound and orbital computed tomography. For the first round of RT-PCR on the TCR CDR3, the HTBI primer set was used together with the Qiagen OneStep RT-PCR kit. Blood samples also contained most of the expanded thyroid clonotypes (frequency above 0.001), which suggests that blood repertoires may reflect thyroid immune responses. Ophthalmopathy was separated from stable hyperthyroidism by a 13 V-J signature model, with approximately 89% sensitivity and about 84% specificity obtained in cross-validation and 80%/75% obtained in testing. In validation, the model predicted progression to ophthalmopathy a median of roughly 6.2 months before onset, with roughly 68% sensitivity and about 72% specificity. TCR V-J signatures able to tell the groups apart were searched for in a discovery cohort of some 97 patients, of whom 43 had Graves' ophthalmopathy and under 65 had stable Graves' hyperthyroidism. Prospective prediction of ophthalmopathy was tested in an independent validation cohort of under 20 hyperthyroidism patients and some 17 patients who later progressed to ophthalmopathy. The 100 or so discovery patients were randomly divided into training and test sets at a 7:3 ratio. In addition, the study compared T-cell repertoires in thyroid tissue and in blood from 6 or 7 Graves' hyperthyroidism patients. Following sampling, methimazole starting at 30 mg daily was given to hyperthyroidism patients, and high-dose intravenous methylprednisolone was given to ophthalmopathy patients. Libraries were constructed in a second round of multiplex PCR, after which size selection and purification were carried out. Libraries were sequenced paired-end with 100 bp reads on an Illumina HiSeq2000. SOAPnuke was used to process the raw data, removing reads that contained adapters or uncalled bases, had a mean Phred below 15, or lacked an exact match to the constant primer or identifier. COPE v1.2.5 was used to merge the high-quality paired reads, and each unique nucleotide sequence was defined as a clonotype. Clonotypes were aligned to IMGT TRBV, TRBD and TRBJ reference segments using MiTCR v1.1. Analysis was restricted to V-J combinations with a frequency above 0.0001, which covered 99.2% of repertoires. The TCS score was defined as the ratio of F50 (clonal expansion) to E x V (chaos), calculated using BLOSUM62-based TCRdist between CDR3 peptides within each V-J. Welch's t-statistics and random forest reduced 500 to 550 V-J features to 13, which were used in a naive Bayes classifier (R e1071). Sample size was not statistically predetermined, and blinding of investigators to group allocation was not performed. The paper describes TCR Vbeta CDR3 sequencing of 140 or so peripheral blood samples, made up of some 40 ophthalmopathy patients, more than 70 hyperthyroidism patients and some 17 progressor patients.

This material consisted of peripheral blood mononuclear cells (PBMCs), taken at new diagnosis, from a patient treated with antithyroid drugs. The clonotype comes from a woman under 40 with Graves disease. Donor details come from another sample of the same person, matched by shared clones.

Here is the DNA: TGTGCCAGCAGCCCCCGGGCCGGCTACAATGAGCAGTACTTC. Translation gives CASSPRAGYNEQYF. Recombination joined TRBV11-3 with TRBJ2-7; the D gene assignment is ambiguous. Trimming costs V 5 bases and J 7 bases, and their ends lie 18 bases apart. The germline V gene supplies CDR1 SGHNT and CDR2 YENEEA. Measured from the cysteine to the phenylalanine, the CDR3 is 14 residues long. Left in the record is the CDR3 DNA by itself, 42 bases read in frame from the first base. Reference TRBV11-3 and TRBJ2-7 proteins supply the regions before and after the CDR3; the full variable domain is: EAGVVQSPRYKIIEKKQPVAFWCNPISGHNTLYWYLQNLGQGPELLIRYENEEAVDDSQLPKDRFSAERLKGVDSTLKIQPAELGDSAVYLCASSPRAGYNEQYFGPGTRLTVT.